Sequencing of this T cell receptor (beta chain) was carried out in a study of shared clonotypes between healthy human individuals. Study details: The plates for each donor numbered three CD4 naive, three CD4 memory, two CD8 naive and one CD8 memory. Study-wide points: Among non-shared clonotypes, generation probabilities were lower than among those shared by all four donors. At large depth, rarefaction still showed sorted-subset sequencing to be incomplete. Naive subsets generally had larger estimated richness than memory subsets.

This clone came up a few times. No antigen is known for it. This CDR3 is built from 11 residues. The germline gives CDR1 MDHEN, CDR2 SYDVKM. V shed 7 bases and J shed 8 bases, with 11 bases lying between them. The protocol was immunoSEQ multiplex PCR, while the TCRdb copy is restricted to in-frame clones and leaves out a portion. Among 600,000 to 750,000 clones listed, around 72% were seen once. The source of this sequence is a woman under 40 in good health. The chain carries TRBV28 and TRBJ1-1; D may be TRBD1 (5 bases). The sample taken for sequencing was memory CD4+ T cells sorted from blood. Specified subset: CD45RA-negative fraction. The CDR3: CASTDITEAFF. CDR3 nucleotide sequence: TGTGCCAGCACGGACATCACGGAAGCTTTCTTT.